What follows is one T cell receptor (beta chain) and its context. Germline loops: CDR1 PRHDT, CDR2 FYEKMQ (reference sequence). V gave up 2 bases and J gave up 7 bases, with 12 bases separating them. The CDR3 runs to 13 residues. Naive-designated CD8 cells lacked CD45RO, were positively enriched for CCR7, and omitted terminally differentiated effector memory CD45RA+ cells. This specimen belongs to a study of shared clonotypes between healthy human individuals. This table comes from immunoSEQ multiplex PCR, and its TCRdb copy is limited to in-frame clones, with some not included. The sample lists 1.5 million to 2.5 million clones; approximately 94% were seen once.

The sequence derives from a man between 18 and 29 years old in good health. This chain connects TRBV13 to TRBJ2-7; no firm D call. Sequences were obtained from naive CD8+ T cells sorted from blood. The CDR3 loop reads CASSLSPTWEQYF. The CDR3, as DNA: TGTGCCAGCAGCTTAAGTCCAACTTGGGAGCAGTACTTC.